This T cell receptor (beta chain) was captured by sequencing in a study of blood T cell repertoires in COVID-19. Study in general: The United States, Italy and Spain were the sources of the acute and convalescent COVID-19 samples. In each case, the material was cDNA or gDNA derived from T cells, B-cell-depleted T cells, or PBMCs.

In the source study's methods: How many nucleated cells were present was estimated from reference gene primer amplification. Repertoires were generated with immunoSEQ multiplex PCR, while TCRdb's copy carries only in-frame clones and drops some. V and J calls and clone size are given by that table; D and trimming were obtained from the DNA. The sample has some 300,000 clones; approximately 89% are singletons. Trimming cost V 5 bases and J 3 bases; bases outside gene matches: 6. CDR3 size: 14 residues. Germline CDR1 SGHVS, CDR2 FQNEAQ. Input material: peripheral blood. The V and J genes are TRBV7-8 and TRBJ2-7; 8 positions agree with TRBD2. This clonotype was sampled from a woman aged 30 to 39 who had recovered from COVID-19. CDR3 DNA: TGTGCCAGCAGCCGAGATACTAGCGGCTACGAGCAGTACTTC. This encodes CASSRDTSGYEQYF. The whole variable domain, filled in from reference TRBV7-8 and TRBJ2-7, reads GAGVSQSPRYKVAKRGQDVALRCDPISGHVSLFWYQQALGQGPEFLTYFQNEAQLDKSGLPSDRFFAERPEGSVSTLKIQRTQQEDSAVYLCASSRDTSGYEQYFGPGTRLTVT.